These T cell receptor beta chains were read from a single sample in a study of CD8+ T cells in alopecia areata. The method was immunoSEQ multiplex PCR; TCRdb's version includes in-frame clones alone and lacks a portion of them. Here the sample spans approximately 180,000 clones, about three fifths being singletons. The sequenced sample was CD4+ T cells sorted from blood, obtained between weeks 49 and 50, from a patient treated with tofacitinib. These receptors were obtained from a human donor with alopecia areata. Each CDR3 is given with its conserved first and last residue. A D gene is named only where the DNA matches it firmly. Size values are once, few and many counts, or a class for expanded clones, and some rows have none.

clone size	D gene	V gene	J gene	CDR3 protein	CDR3 DNA
NA	NA	TRBV1	TRBJ2-5	CTSSPSPGLDFRETQYF	TGCACCAGCAGCCCGAGTCCGGGACTTGACTTTAGGGAGACCCAGTACTTC
NA	NA	TRBV9	TRBJ1-2	CASSVNVGIGYTF	TGTGCCAGCAGCGTAAATGTAGGGATTGGCTACACCTTC
few	TRBD2	TRBV4-2	TRBJ2-5	CASSHGPTGTTQETQYF	TGTGCCAGCAGCCACGGCCCGACCGGGACTACCCAAGAGACCCAGTACTTC
NA	NA	TRBV5-8	TRBJ2-7	CASRPGTTYEQYF	TGTGCCAGCAGACCCGGGACCACCTACGAGCAGTACTTC
NA	NA	TRBV15	TRBJ2-3	CATSRGSGVSTDTQYF	TGTGCCACCAGCAGAGGCTCGGGGGTTAGCACAGATACGCAGTATTTT
NA	NA	TRBV4-1	TRBJ1-1	CASSAIGTEAFF	TGCGCCAGCTCAGCGATTGGCACTGAAGCTTTCTTT
NA	NA	TRBV9	TRBJ1-5	CASSPGGGNQPQHF	TGTGCCAGCAGCCCCGGGGGGGGAAATCAGCCCCAGCATTTT
NA	NA	TRBV6-5	TRBJ1-1	CASTPGSLNTEAFF	TGTGCCAGCACCCCTGGGTCCCTGAACACTGAAGCTTTCTTT
NA	NA	TRBV4-3	TRBJ1-1	CASSQATGEAFF	TGCGCCAGCAGCCAAGCCACAGGTGAAGCTTTCTTT
few	TRBD2	TRBV11-2	TRBJ2-3	CASSLGTSGVTDTQYF	TGTGCCAGCAGCTTAGGCACTAGCGGGGTCACAGATACGCAGTATTTT
NA	NA	TRBV12-5	TRBJ2-2	CASGYHKTELVAGELFF	TGTGCTAGTGGCTACCACAAGACAGAATTGGTCGCCGGGGAGCTGTTTTTT
NA	NA	TRBV7-2	TRBJ1-5	CASSLIPNSNQPQHF	TGTGCCAGCAGCCTAATTCCTAATAGCAATCAGCCCCAGCATTTT
NA	NA	TRBV5-1	TRBJ2-1	CASSLLAVGGEQFF	TGCGCCAGCAGCCTCTTAGCGGTTGGGGGTGAGCAGTTCTTC
NA	TRBD1	TRBV29-1	TRBJ2-1	CSVRRDRAPSSYNEQFF	TGCAGCGTTAGGCGCGACAGGGCTCCTTCCTCCTACAATGAGCAGTTCTTC
NA	NA	TRBV29-1	TRBJ2-3	CSTTGVGTDTQYF	TGCAGTACGACGGGGGTAGGGACAGATACGCAGTATTTT
NA	TRBD2	TRBV13	TRBJ2-7	CASSRGLGTFEQYF	TGTGCCAGCAGTCGGGGACTAGGGACTTTTGAGCAGTACTTC
NA	NA	TRBV7-3	TRBJ2-3	CASSLNGQYTDTQYF	TGTGCCAGCAGCTTAAACGGGCAGTACACAGATACGCAGTATTTT